Listed here are 25 T cell receptor beta chains from one sample, sequenced in a study of regulatory T cells in long-lasting Graves disease. Described time point: newly diagnosed GD, antithyroid drugs for less than 3 months. PBMC RNA served as the TCR library source. Through Arm-PCR of CDR3 regions and iRepertoire HTBI primers, TCR beta libraries were built. TCRdb ran MiXCR on the multiplex PCR reads and lists one entry per CDR3 protein. The sample records about 400,000 distinct CDR3 sequences, 15% being singletons. The material was peripheral blood mononuclear cells (PBMCs), obtained at new diagnosis, from a patient treated with antithyroid drugs. The receptors shown here come from a female donor with Graves disease.

The table lists this clonotype with many counts. The chain uses TRBV4-3 and TRBJ2-6, with D perhaps TRBD1 (6 bases). This CDR3 contains 17 residues. Germline V gene data show CDR1 as LGHNA and CDR2 as YSLEER. V lost 0 bases and J 0 bases, leaving 9 bases between the germline ends. The CDR3 DNA reads as TGCGCCAGCAGCCAAGATGGGACAAACTCTGGGGCCAACGTCCTGACTTTC. This gives the protein CASSQDGTNSGANVLTF.

The sample holds a few counts of this clonotype. Here the CDR3 DNA reads TGCGCCAGCAGCCAAGGGCCGGGTTACGAGCAGTACTTC. Its translation is CASSQGPGYEQYF. V is TRBV4-1 and J is TRBJ2-7; D ambiguous. The V end lost 1 base, the J end lost 4 bases, and 8 bases lay between the germline ends. Germline V gene sequence: CDR1 MGHRA, CDR2 YSYEKL. The CDR3 is made up of 13 amino acids.

This clonotype was seen at least ten times. The CDR3 protein is CASSPGVTAGTEAFF. CDR3 bases: TGTGCCAGCAGCCCGGGGGTTACTGCGGGAACTGAAGCTTTCTTT. This chain links TRBV12-3 or TRBV12-4 with TRBJ1-1, with a tentative D call TRBD1 (5 bases). This CDR3 is 15 amino acids long. V was pared by 6 bases and J by 5 bases, with 19 bases between.

This clonotype was counted only a few times. The gene calls are TRBV29-1 and TRBJ2-1, with a tentative D call TRBD2 (7 bases). The CDR3 is 13 amino acids. Per germline, CDR1 SQVTM and CDR2 ANQGSEA. Between the trimmed V and J ends, which lost 3 bases and 9 bases, there was a span of 15 bases. As DNA, the CDR3 is TGCAGCGTTGATTGGGGGAGGGACACTGAGCAGTTCTTC. Encoded protein: CSVDWGRDTEQFF.

The chain carries TRBV9 and TRBJ2-2, with D maybe TRBD2 (6 bases). Germline assignment: CDR1 SGDLS and CDR2 YYNGEE. The CDR3 totals 17 residues. Trimming cost V 4 bases and J 3 bases, with 19 bases left between them. CDR3 residues: CASSPDPGGGDTGELFF. CDR3 DNA sequence: TGTGCCAGCAGCCCCGATCCCGGAGGAGGGGACACCGGGGAGCTGTTTTTT.

At least ten counts were recorded for this clonotype. This chain links TRBV29-1 with TRBJ2-3, with D perhaps matching TRBD2 (5 bases). Germline V CDR1 and CDR2: SQVTM, ANQGSEA. This CDR3 comprises 16 residues. V was trimmed by 4 bases and J by 3 bases, leaving 20 bases between them. DNA for the CDR3: TGCAGCGTTGTGGGCGGGCCCTTAAGCGGAACAGATACGCAGTATTTT. This gives the protein CSVVGGPLSGTDTQYF.

A few counts support this clonotype. The J gene is TRBJ1-2, the V gene TRBV3-1; D is perhaps TRBD1 (5 bases). Germline lookup yields CDR1 LGHDT and CDR2 YNNKEL (reference sequence). CDR3 size: 18 residues. V was trimmed by 1 base and J by 6 bases, leaving 24 bases between them. The CDR3 sequence: CASSQGGPGFQSAHGYTF. For the CDR3, the DNA is TGTGCCAGCAGCCAAGGGGGACCGGGATTTCAATCAGCCCATGGCTACACCTTC.

This clonotype was detected many times. The chain combines TRBV3-1 with TRBJ1-2, with 8 bases that match TRBD1. Trimming at V came to 3 bases and at J to 5 bases, leaving 8 bases not matched to a gene. Germline values: CDR1 LGHDT, CDR2 YNNKEL (reference sequence). This CDR3 has 15 amino acids. The DNA of the CDR3 is TGTGCCAGCAGCCAGTCCAGACAGGGGTTTTATGGCTACACCTTC. Its translation: CASSQSRQGFYGYTF.

This clonotype has just one count. The chain is built from TRBV20-1 and TRBJ1-4, with TRBD1 identical over 10 bases. Losses at the gene ends were 5 bases for V and 5 bases for J; bases not matched to a gene: 5. Per the germline V gene, CDR1 is DFQATT and CDR2 is SNEGSKA (reference sequence). CDR3 length: 14 amino acids. The CDR3 loop is CSASDRGRNEKLFF. CDR3 nucleotide sequence: TGCAGTGCTTCCGACAGGGGGCGGAATGAAAAACTGTTTTTT.

The V call is TRBV27, the J call TRBJ2-1; 9 bases align to TRBD1. Germline loops: CDR1 MNHEY, CDR2 SMNVEV (reference sequence). The CDR3 totals 15 residues. Trimming cost V 5 bases and J 2 bases; bases outside gene matches: 4. CDR3 region: CASSLGQGPYNEQFF. The CDR3 DNA is TGTGCCAGCAGTCTAGGACAGGGGCCCTACAATGAGCAGTTCTTC.

The chain joins TRBV6-2 or TRBV6-3 to TRBJ1-5; 7 nucleotides line up with TRBD1. The CDR3 spans 13 residues. CDR1 is MNHEY and CDR2 is SVGEGT in the germline V gene. Losses at the gene ends were 10 bases for V and 4 bases for J; bases not matched to a gene: 7. The CDR3 reads CATRDRSNQPQHF. The CDR3 region has the DNA TGTGCCACCAGGGACAGATCTAATCAGCCCCAGCATTTT.

This clonotype occurred many times. The rearrangement joins TRBV20-1 to TRBJ2-1; 11 nucleotides agree with TRBD1. Germline assignment: CDR1 DFQATT and CDR2 SNEGSKA (reference sequence). J lost 5 bases, V lost 6 bases, and 12 bases had no gene match. The CDR3 runs 16 residues. The CDR3 spells CSAVAPGQGGHNEQFF. The CDR3 DNA follows: TGCAGTGCCGTTGCCCCGGGACAGGGGGGCCACAATGAGCAGTTCTTC.

This clonotype showed up many times. The J gene is TRBJ2-2, the V gene TRBV5-5, with no clear D. CDR3 length equals 15 residues. Germline V gene lookup returns CDR1 SGHKS and CDR2 YYEKEE (reference sequence). Trimming pared 2 bases from V and 0 bases from J, leaving 8 bases between. The CDR3 DNA follows: TGTGCCAGCAGCTTACGGGCGTCGAACACCGGGGAGCTGTTTTTT. Its protein is CASSLRASNTGELFF.

This clonotype was seen repeatedly, ten times or more. This sequence joins TRBV28 and TRBJ2-1; D remains ambiguous. The CDR3 is 13 residues long. The V gene's germline CDR1 is MDHEN and CDR2 SYDVKM. Trimming removed 7 bases from V and 4 bases from J, with 11 bases in between. The CDR3 DNA sequence: TGTGCCAGCAACCTTGGGCCTTACAATGAGCAGTTCTTC. Translated, it gives CASNLGPYNEQFF.

Points on this clonotype: A much larger clone lies a single base off, so this may be a read error. V is TRBV28 and J is TRBJ2-1, with unresolved D. CDR1 and CDR2 (germline): MDHEN, SYDVKM. The V gene lost 1 base and the J gene lost 13 bases, with 14 bases spanning the gap. The CDR3 runs 13 residues. The CDR3 DNA reads TGTGCCAGCAGTTTATTTAACCAAGAGACCCAGTTCTTC. Protein sequence: CASSLFNQETQFF. Complete variable domain (other parts from reference TRBV28 and TRBJ2-1): DVKVTQSSRYLVKRTGEKVFLECVQDMDHENMFWYRQDPGLGLRLIYFSYDVKMKEKGDIPEGYSVSREKKERFSLILESASTNQTSMYLCASSLFNQETQFFGPGTRLTVL.

The table lists this clonotype with many counts. CDR3 coding DNA: TGTGCCAGCAGTTCCGGGGTAAGCACTGAAGCTTTCTTT. This translates into CASSSGVSTEAFF. The chain joins TRBV2 to TRBJ1-1; no clear D gene. With 5 bases removed from V and 4 bases from J, the gap between germline ends came to 11 bases. CDR1 is SNHLY, CDR2 FYNNEI, per germline. This CDR3 is 13 amino acids long. The whole variable domain, filled in from reference TRBV2 and TRBJ1-1, reads EPEVTQTPSHQVTQMGQEVILRCVPISNHLYFYWYRQILGQKVEFLVSFYNNEISEKSEIFDDQFSVERPDGSNFTLKIRSTKLEDSAMYFCASSSGVSTEAFFGQGTRLTVV.

This clonotype showed up many times. The chain combines TRBV20-1 with TRBJ1-1; 7 nucleotides match TRBD1. CDR3 length equals 10 residues. The V gene's germline CDR1 is DFQATT and CDR2 SNEGSKA (reference sequence). CDR3 nucleotides: TGCAGCGTCGACAGGGCTTCAGCTTTCTTT. Translation gives CSVDRASAFF.

This clonotype was observed at least ten times. The gene calls are TRBV30 and TRBJ2-7; D is unclear. Trimming stripped 3 bases from V and 0 bases from J, with 9 bases between. The CDR3 covers 13 residues. Germline loops: CDR1 GTSNPN, CDR2 SVGIG (reference sequence). CDR3 amino acids: CAWRSSNSYEQYF. DNA of the CDR3: TGTGCCTGGAGGTCATCGAACTCCTACGAGCAGTACTTC.

This clonotype was seen many times. V usage is TRBV7-9 and J usage is TRBJ2-7; a possible D gene is TRBD2 (5 bases). The V gene's germline CDR1 is SEHNR and CDR2 FQNEAQ (reference sequence). The V end lost 1 base, the J end lost 4 bases, and 11 bases lay between the germline ends. This CDR3 is built from 14 residues. The CDR3 DNA sequence: TGTGCCAGCAGCTTAGGGGAGAGGAGGTACGAGCAGTACTTC. Protein product: CASSLGERRYEQYF.

Ten or more counts support this clonotype. The genes are TRBV7-3 and TRBJ2-3; D is uncertain. This CDR3 has 16 residues. Germline loops: CDR1 SGHTA, CDR2 FQGTGA. The V end lost 4 bases, the J end lost 0 bases, and 14 bases lay between the germline ends. The CDR3 DNA sequence: TGTGCCAGCAGCTCTGCGCCAGGCGCTAGCACAGATACGCAGTATTTT. Amino acids: CASSSAPGASTDTQYF.

The chain couples TRBV2 to TRBJ2-3; TRBD2 matches 9 bases. Germline V gene lookup returns CDR1 SNHLY and CDR2 FYNNEI. This CDR3 region has 16 residues. V dropped 6 bases and J dropped 0; count of bases not matched to a gene: 7. CDR3 residues: CASSGQTSGSTDTQYF. The CDR3 nucleotides are TGTGCCAGCAGCGGCCAGACTAGCGGTAGCACAGATACGCAGTATTTT.

This clonotype was seen many times. The chain couples TRBV5-1 to TRBJ1-1; no firm D call. The CDR3 totals 15 residues. Germline V gene sequence: CDR1 SGHRS, CDR2 YFSETQ. Trimming pared 3 bases from V and 1 base from J, leaving 13 bases between. CDR3 loop: CASSSGPGTNTEAFF. DNA of the CDR3: TGCGCCAGCAGCTCGGGCCCGGGCACGAACACTGAAGCTTTCTTT. The full variable domain, in which reference TRBV5-1 and TRBJ1-1 provide the parts outside the CDR3, is KAGVTQTPRYLIKTRGQQVTLSCSPISGHRSVSWYQQTPGQGLQFLFEYFSETQRNKGNFPGRFSGRQFSNSRSEMNVSTLELGDSALYLCASSSGPGTNTEAFFGQGTRLTVV.

This clonotype has just a few counts. An end of the junction does not agree with germline; a read error may underlie this. J is TRBJ2-1 and V is TRBV20-1, with D maybe TRBD2 (5 bases). Germline V gives CDR1 DFQATT, CDR2 SNEGSKA (reference sequence). The CDR3 extends over 15 amino acids. CDR3 protein: CSARDPSTRSNEQSF. Here the CDR3 DNA reads TGCAGTGCTAGAGACCCCTCCACTAGAAGCAATGAGCAGTCCTTC.

This clonotype was observed many times. This chain connects TRBV7-2 to TRBJ2-1, with 16 bases that match TRBD2. Germline values: CDR1 SGHTA, CDR2 FQGNSA. The J segment lost 10 bases and the V segment lost 4 bases, leaving 7 bases of the junction unmatched. The CDR3 runs to 16 residues. CDR3 coding DNA: TGTGCCAGCAGCTGGGGACTAGCGGGAGGGCTTGGGGAGCAGTTCTTC. Protein sequence: CASSWGLAGGLGEQFF.

This clonotype came up a few times. The rearrangement links TRBV20-1 to TRBJ1-2; TRBD1 matches 9 bases. The length of the CDR3 is 14 residues. Losses at the gene ends were 0 bases for V and 6 bases for J; bases not matched to a gene: 5. Germline V gene lookup returns CDR1 DFQATT and CDR2 SNEGSKA (reference sequence). The CDR3 here is CSARDRGQGHGYTF. Here the CDR3 DNA reads TGCAGTGCTAGAGATCGGGGACAGGGCCATGGCTACACCTTC.